This T cell receptor (beta chain) comes out of a study of blood T cell repertoires in COVID-19. Study context: Material from acute and convalescent COVID-19 was sourced from the United States, Italy and Spain. PBMCs, B-cell-depleted T cells, or T cells were the source of the cDNA or gDNA that made up the material.

Germline V gene lookup returns CDR1 SGHVS and CDR2 FNYEAQ. The CDR3 runs 12 residues. V was shortened by 4 bases and J by 4 bases, with 7 bases between the two germline ends. As handled by the study authors: By means of reference gene primer amplification, nucleated cell counts were estimated. Sequencing used immunoSEQ multiplex PCR; TCRdb keeps in-frame clones, though not all of them. V and J calls and clone size are copied from that table; D and trimming were computed from the DNA. The sample consists of some 83,000 clones, 81% of them appearing once. The material sequenced was peripheral blood. The chain has TRBV7-6 and TRBJ1-1; the D is unclear. This receptor was taken from an elderly man with acute or convalescent COVID-19. The CDR3 protein is CASSSGRTEAFF. The DNA for the CDR3 is TGTGCCAGCAGCTCAGGTCGCACTGAAGCTTTCTTT.